This T cell receptor beta chain appears in the sequencing data of a study of CD8+ T cells in alopecia areata. Following RNA extraction, reverse transcription yielded cDNA that acted as the sequencing template. Method: immunoSEQ multiplex PCR; TCRdb's copy keeps in-frame clones and lacks some. The sample lists about 150,000 clones; 55% were seen once. Sequenced input: CD4+ T cells sorted from blood. This receptor was identified in a human donor in good health.

CDR3: CASSLIGANVLTF. CDR3 nucleotide sequence: TGTGCCAGCAGTTTAATAGGAGCCAACGTCCTGACTTTC. The V call is TRBV28, the J call TRBJ2-6, with no clear D. CDR3 length: 13 residues. Trimming shortened V by 2 bases and J by 7 bases, and 6 bases separated the two germline ends. The germline gives CDR1 MDHEN, CDR2 SYDVKM.